The source of this T cell receptor (beta chain) is a study of T cell responses to AZD1222 COVID-19 vaccine. Study-wide findings and caveats: After the peak T cell response, and only then, were repertoires sampled. Epitopes outside B.1.351 and B.1.1.7 mutated regions reportedly drew nearly half of spike TCRs. Breadth and depth of Spike-specific TCRs rose after two AZD1222 doses.

Worth noting for this clone: The antigen is undetermined.

Clones were sequenced by immunoSEQ multiplex PCR, and TCRdb holds only the in-frame ones, with some missing. The sample includes roughly 80,000 clones, about 93% of them seen just once. This CDR3 has 15 amino acids. The ends were cut back, 6 bases at V and 1 base at J, with 12 bases in the middle. The germline CDR1 and CDR2 sequences are KGHDR and SFDVKD. This rearrangement joins TRBV24-1 to TRBJ1-5, with D perhaps matching TRBD1 (5 bases). The sample consisted of peripheral blood, taken on day 0 of MenACWY control vaccination. The receptor was derived from an adult in good health. Here the CDR3 reads CATSSGSGSNQPQHF. In nucleotides, the CDR3 is TGTGCCACCAGTTCAGGGAGTGGGAGCAATCAGCCCCAGCATTTT.